The 13 T cell receptor beta chains below come from one sample, sequenced in a study of blood T cells in healthy people across ages. The second PCR ran about 6 to 12 cycles with a sample-barcoded 5' primer and J-beta primers. Each CDR3 protein gets one entry after TCRdb re-called the 5' RACE reads with MiXCR. The sample records around 1,900,000 distinct CDR3 sequences, approximately 40% being singletons. The specimen was blood. The receptor source for this set is a human donor in good health.

In its sample, this clonotype was seen a few times. The V gene is TRBV6-5, the J gene TRBJ2-1; 9 bases are a match to TRBD1. V lost 4 bases to trimming and J lost 6 bases; unmatched junction nucleotides: 7. Germline V gene lookup returns CDR1 MNHEY and CDR2 SVGAGI. The length of the CDR3 is 15 residues. As DNA, the CDR3 is TGTGCCAGCAGTTCATCCGGGACAGGGATCAATGAGCAGTTCTTC. Translating gives CASSSSGTGINEQFF.

This rearrangement joins TRBV5-1 to TRBJ2-1; 10 nucleotides line up with TRBD1. Germline-derived CDR1 and CDR2 are SGHRS and YFSETQ. The CDR3 spans 15 residues. V lost 4 bases, J lost 3 bases, and 4 bases stayed unmatched. The CDR3 spells CASSIGQGDYNEQFF. The DNA for the CDR3 is TGCGCCAGCAGCATAGGACAGGGGGACTACAATGAGCAGTTCTTC.

The V gene is TRBV4-2, the J gene TRBJ2-1; 12 nucleotides match TRBD2. This CDR3 comprises 18 residues. CDR1 is LGHNA and CDR2 is YNFKEQ in the germline V gene. Trimming cost V 0 bases and J 12 bases; bases outside gene matches: 15. This CDR3 is CASSQDPTLAGGPSGQFF. CDR3 bases: TGTGCCAGCAGCCAAGATCCGACCCTAGCGGGGGGGCCAAGTGGGCAGTTCTTC.

The chain employs TRBV29-1 and TRBJ2-7; D is ambiguous. The CDR3 runs 12 residues. Trimming removed 4 bases from V and 0 bases from J, with 7 bases in between. The germline V gene encodes CDR1 SQVTM and CDR2 ANQGSEA. CDR3 nucleotide sequence: TGCAGCGTTGTATTGGACTCCTACGAGCAGTACTTC. It is translated as CSVVLDSYEQYF.

This clonotype showed up many times. The chain recombines TRBV7-2 with TRBJ1-2, with TRBD1 matching 7 bases. Per the germline V gene, CDR1 is SGHTA and CDR2 is FQGNSA. The CDR3 contains 14 residues. V shed 4 bases and J 2 bases; nucleotides not matched to a gene: 4. The CDR3 is CASSSRQGNYGYTF. The CDR3 DNA is TGTGCCAGCAGCTCCCGACAGGGCAACTATGGCTACACCTTC.

The chain recombines TRBV7-9 with TRBJ2-4; tentatively, D is TRBD1 (6 bases). The germline V gene encodes CDR1 SEHNR and CDR2 FQNEAQ (reference sequence). V was clipped by 0 bases and J by 0 bases, with 18 bases between them. This CDR3 comprises 19 residues. In DNA form, the CDR3 reads TGTGCCAGCAGCTTAGCGACAGGTAGCCACGAAATAGCCAAAAACATTCAGTACTTC. This codes for CASSLATGSHEIAKNIQYF.

Worth noting for this clonotype: At one end the junction does not follow the germline gene, possibly because of a read error. The chain has TRBV28 and TRBJ1-2, with D possibly being TRBD1 (6 bases). The V gene's germline CDR1 is MDHEN and CDR2 SYDVKM. CDR3 length equals 14 residues. CDR3 residues: CASRFAGADYGHTF. DNA for the CDR3: TGTGCCAGCAGATTTGCAGGGGCCGACTATGGCCACACCTTC.

The chain uses TRBV7-2 and TRBJ1-4, with D unclear. The CDR3 totals 15 residues. Trimming pared 3 bases from V and 8 bases from J, leaving 16 bases between. The V gene's germline CDR1 is SGHTA and CDR2 FQGNSA. The chain's CDR3 is CASSFLVGEVEKLFF. The CDR3 DNA sequence: TGTGCCAGCAGCTTCTTGGTCGGGGAAGTAGAAAAACTGTTTTTT.

The rearrangement uses TRBV20-1 and TRBJ1-5; D unclear. The CDR3 consists of 14 residues. The germline gives CDR1 DFQATT, CDR2 SNEGSKA (reference sequence). V gave up 6 bases and J gave up 0 bases, with 12 bases separating them. The CDR3 loop reads CSAAVPLSNQPQHF. The CDR3 DNA reads TGCAGTGCAGCAGTACCACTTAGCAATCAGCCCCAGCATTTT.

The genes are TRBV3-1 and TRBJ2-1, with 12 bases identical to TRBD2. V lost 8 bases to trimming and J lost 9 bases; unmatched junction nucleotides: 8. The CDR3 totals 14 residues. Germline CDR1 and CDR2: LGHDT and YNNKEL (reference sequence). The CDR3 here is CASALAGGGGEQFF. In DNA, the CDR3 is TGTGCCAGCGCTCTAGCGGGGGGGGGCGGTGAGCAGTTCTTC.

The rearrangement joins TRBV10-3 to TRBJ1-5, with D maybe TRBD1 (6 bases). The CDR3 consists of 13 residues. The V end was cut by 10 bases, the J end by 0 bases, with 10 bases between. Germline V gives CDR1 ENHRY, CDR2 SYGVKD. The DNA for the CDR3 is TGTGCCACCTTAGGGGGTAGCAATCAGCCCCAGCATTTT. As protein: CATLGGSNQPQHF.

The chain employs TRBV12-3 or TRBV12-4 and TRBJ2-1; TRBD1 matches at 9 bases. The CDR3 sequence is 17 residues long. V dropped 5 bases and J dropped 7; count of bases not matched to a gene: 15. This CDR3 reads CASSPHFGGTGTNEQFF. In DNA form, the CDR3 reads TGTGCCAGCAGTCCTCACTTTGGGGGGACAGGGACGAATGAGCAGTTCTTC.

The rearrangement links TRBV10-3 to TRBJ2-7; the D is unclear. The CDR3 has 16 amino acids. CDR1 is ENHRY and CDR2 is SYGVKD in the germline V gene. V gave up 0 bases and J gave up 1 base, with 13 bases separating them. The CDR3 reads CAISESGYRGSYEQYF. CDR3 nucleotide sequence: TGTGCCATCAGTGAGTCGGGGTATCGTGGATCCTACGAGCAGTACTTC.